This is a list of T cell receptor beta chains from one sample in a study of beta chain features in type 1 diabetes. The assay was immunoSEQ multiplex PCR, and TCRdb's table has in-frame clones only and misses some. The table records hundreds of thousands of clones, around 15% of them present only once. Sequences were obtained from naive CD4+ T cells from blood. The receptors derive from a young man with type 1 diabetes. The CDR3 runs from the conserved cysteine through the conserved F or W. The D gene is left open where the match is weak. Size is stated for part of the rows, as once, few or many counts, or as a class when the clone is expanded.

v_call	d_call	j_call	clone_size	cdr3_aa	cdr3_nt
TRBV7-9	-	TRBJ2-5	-	CASSRRGAETQYF	TGTGCCAGCAGCCGGAGGGGGGCCGAGACCCAGTACTTC
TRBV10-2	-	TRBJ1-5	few	CASKRGRGQPQHF	TGCGCCAGCAAACGGGGCCGGGGACAGCCCCAGCATTTT
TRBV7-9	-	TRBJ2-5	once	CASSTHPTDPAQETQYF	TGTGCCAGCAGCACCCACCCAACAGACCCGGCCCAAGAGACCCAGTACTTC
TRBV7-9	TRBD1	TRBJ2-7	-	CASSSTVLPGQDIYEQYF	TGTGCCAGCAGCTCCACAGTACTCCCGGGACAGGACATCTACGAGCAGTACTTC
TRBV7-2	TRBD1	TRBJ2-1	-	CASILTGNGNEQFF	TGTGCCAGCATCCTGACAGGGAACGGCAATGAGCAGTTCTTC
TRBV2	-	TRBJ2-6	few	CASCASSSGANVLTF	TGTGCCAGCTGCGCGTCCAGCTCTGGGGCCAACGTCCTGACTTTC
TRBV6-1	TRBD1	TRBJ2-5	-	CASSVGTGQETQYF	TGTGCCAGCAGTGTCGGGACAGGTCAAGAGACCCAGTACTTC
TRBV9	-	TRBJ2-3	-	CASSVGGLGTDTQYF	TGTGCCAGCAGCGTAGGGGGGCTCGGCACAGATACGCAGTATTTT
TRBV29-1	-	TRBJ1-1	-	CSVEASLGTEAFF	TGCAGCGTTGAAGCCAGTCTGGGCACTGAAGCTTTCTTT
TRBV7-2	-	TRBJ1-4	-	CASSSHGGEKLFF	TGTGCCAGCAGCTCCCACGGGGGGGAAAAACTGTTTTTT
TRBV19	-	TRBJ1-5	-	CASSTLQGRGQPQHF	TGTGCCAGTAGTACCCTACAGGGAAGGGGGCAGCCCCAGCATTTT
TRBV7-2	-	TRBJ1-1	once	CASSLDRGTEAFF	TGTGCCAGCAGCTTGGACAGAGGCACTGAAGCTTTCTTT
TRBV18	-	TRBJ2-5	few	CASSPAGQETQYF	TGTGCCAGCTCACCTGCCGGGCAAGAGACCCAGTACTTC
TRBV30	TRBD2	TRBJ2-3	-	CAWSLAGGPTQYF	TGTGCCTGGAGTCTAGCGGGAGGGCCCACTCAGTATTTT
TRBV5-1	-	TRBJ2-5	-	CASSLALTGQETQYF	TGCGCCAGCAGCTTGGCTTTAACAGGACAAGAGACCCAGTACTTC
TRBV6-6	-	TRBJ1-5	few	CASGVSRDTTNQPQHF	TGTGCCAGCGGGGTCAGTAGGGACACTACTAATCAGCCCCAGCATTTT
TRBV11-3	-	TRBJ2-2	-	CASSLTAPGTGELFF	TGTGCCAGCAGCTTAACTGCTCCGGGCACCGGGGAGCTGTTTTTT
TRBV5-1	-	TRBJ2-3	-	CASSLLPIPTDTQYF	TGCGCCAGCAGCTTGCTCCCCATTCCCACAGATACGCAGTATTTT
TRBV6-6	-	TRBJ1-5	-	CASNHRHSNQPQHF	TGTGCCAGCAACCACAGACATAGCAATCAGCCCCAGCATTTT
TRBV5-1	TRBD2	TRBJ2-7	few	CASSNRLAGAGEQYF	TGCGCCAGCAGCAACAGACTAGCCGGGGCTGGGGAGCAGTACTTC
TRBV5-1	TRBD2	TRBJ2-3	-	CASSLGLAEGTDTQYF	TGCGCCAGCAGCTTGGGACTAGCGGAGGGCACAGATACGCAGTATTTT
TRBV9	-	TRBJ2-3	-	CASSVMAGAQYF	TGTGCCAGCAGCGTAATGGCAGGAGCGCAGTATTTT
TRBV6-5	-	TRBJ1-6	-	CASSRDGDNSPLHF	TGTGCCAGCAGCCGCGACGGGGATAATTCACCCCTCCACTTT
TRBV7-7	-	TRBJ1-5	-	CASSLDVHQPQHF	TGTGCTAGCAGCTTAGACGTCCACCAGCCCCAGCATTTT
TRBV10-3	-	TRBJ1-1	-	CAISELDTEAFF	TGTGCCATCAGTGAGTTGGACACTGAAGCTTTCTTT
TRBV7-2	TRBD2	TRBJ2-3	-	CASSLAPLAGVLTDTQYF	TGTGCCAGCAGCTTAGCCCCATTAGCGGGGGTCCTCACAGATACGCAGTATTTT
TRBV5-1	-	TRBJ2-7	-	CASSFTGTVYEQYF	TGCGCCAGCAGCTTCACCGGGACTGTCTACGAGCAGTACTTC
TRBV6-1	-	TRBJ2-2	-	CASIGQAGTGELFF	TGTGCCAGCATCGGGCAGGCTGGCACCGGGGAGCTGTTTTTT
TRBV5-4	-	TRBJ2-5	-	CASSLDRVETQYF	TGTGCCAGCAGCTTGGACAGGGTTGAGACCCAGTACTTC
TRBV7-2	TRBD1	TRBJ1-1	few	CASNRQGVNTEAFF	TGTGCCAGCAACAGACAGGGGGTGAATACTGAAGCTTTCTTT
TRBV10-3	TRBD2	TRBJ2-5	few	CAISVSGGNVKTQYF	TGTGCCATCAGTGTAAGCGGGGGAAACGTAAAGACCCAGTACTTC